This T cell receptor (beta chain) was recovered during a study of blood T cell repertoires in COVID-19. Assay used: immunoSEQ multiplex PCR; TCRdb lists only in-frame clones, some missing. Of around 310,000 clones listed, 70% to 90% were seen once; the top ten hold approximately 13%. This sequence originates from a woman aged 60-75 years with acute or convalescent COVID-19. The source material was peripheral blood.

This chain's CDR3 is CASSLEAGPQFF. The CDR3 bases are TGTGCCAGCAGCTTAGAGGCGGGACCGCAGTTCTTC. The gene calls are TRBV7-2 and TRBJ2-1; a weak D match, TRBD2 (6 bases). Trimming removed 1 base at V and 12 bases at J, with 10 bases between. The V gene's germline CDR1 is SGHTA and CDR2 FQGNSA. The CDR3 covers 12 residues.